In its sample, the clone carrying this TCR beta chain ranks as medium-sized. Its specificity is not known. This beta chain is an unintended read in a library built for alpha chains; its size means little. The CDR3 has 13 residues. V lost 0 bases to trimming and J lost 1 base, with 5 bases between them. The germline gives CDR1 SGHKS, CDR2 YYEKEE (reference sequence). These data originate in a study of spatial heterogeneity in lung cancer. Points from the study as a whole: Mutation counts in tumors were tracked by counts of expanded intratumoral alpha and beta TCRs.

Sample time point: sample taken at primary tumor resection. TCRdb reprocessed the 5' RACE reads with MiXCR, giving one entry per CDR3 protein. The table records several thousand distinct CDR3 sequences, about 4.9% of them present only once. This receptor was obtained from a male donor with early-stage non-small cell lung cancer. This specimen was lung tumor tissue, taken at surgery. The chain joins TRBV5-5 to TRBJ2-7; D is possibly TRBD1 (5 bases). CDR3 residues: CASSLGQSYEQYF. The CDR3 DNA is TGTGCCAGCAGCTTGGGACAGTCCTACGAGCAGTACTTC.